The 8 T cell receptor beta chains below were found in one sample sequenced in a study of T-cell memory formation after mild COVID-19. Using its own MiXCR run on the 5' RACE reads, TCRdb lists one record per CDR3 protein. Seen here are under 250,000 distinct CDR3 sequences, more than 8% observed once, and the top ten hold 3.5%. Sample: PBMCs or a T cell subset sorted from them (not recorded which). These TCRs come from a man between 18 and 29 years old who had mild COVID-19 (a few samples of this study predate the infection). Cell type and time point are not known.

This clonotype was detected a few times. The rearrangement joins TRBV6-5 to TRBJ2-5, with 9 bases aligning to TRBD2. J gave up 1 base and V 4 bases, and 7 bases lay outside the gene matches. The CDR3 extends over 16 amino acids. Germline lookup yields CDR1 MNHEY and CDR2 SVGAGI. This chain's CDR3 is CASSSSLAGSQETQYF. CDR3 sequence (DNA): TGTGCCAGCAGTTCCTCTCTAGCGGGGTCCCAAGAGACCCAGTACTTC.

There are a few counts of this clonotype. The chain carries TRBV6-2 or TRBV6-3 and TRBJ1-1, with D possibly TRBD1 on 5 matching bases. CDR3 length: 13 residues. Germline V gene data show CDR1 as MNHEY and CDR2 as SVGEGT. The V and J ends lost 8 bases and 8 bases respectively, with 18 bases between them. The CDR3 sequence: CASRRRGGAEAFF. In DNA, the CDR3 is TGTGCCAGCCGCCGGAGGGGTGGTGCAGAAGCTTTCTTT.

The chain combines TRBV20-1 with TRBJ2-1, with D maybe TRBD2 (5 bases). V lost 0 bases and J lost 7, with 13 bases in between. Germline loops: CDR1 DFQATT, CDR2 SNEGSKA (reference sequence). The CDR3 contains 14 residues. In nucleotides, the CDR3 is TGCAGTGCTAGAGATCTTCTCCGCGGGAATGAGCAGTTCTTC. This gives the protein CSARDLLRGNEQFF.

J is TRBJ1-2 and V is TRBV6-2 or TRBV6-3; the D is unclear. Trimming shortened V by 5 bases and J by 4 bases, and 11 bases separated the two germline ends. The germline V gene encodes CDR1 MNHEY and CDR2 SVGEGT. The CDR3 length is 13 residues. The CDR3 loop reads CASSPGLRYGYTF. The CDR3 nucleotides read TGTGCCAGCAGTCCGGGCCTTCGCTATGGCTACACCTTC.

J is TRBJ2-1 and V is TRBV2; D unclear. Germline V CDR1 and CDR2: SNHLY, FYNNEI. V was shortened by 3 bases and J by 1 base, with 7 bases between the two germline ends. There are 14 residues in the CDR3. The CDR3 protein is CASSDKTSYNEQFF. The CDR3 DNA reads as TGTGCCAGCAGTGATAAAACGTCCTACAATGAGCAGTTCTTC.

This chain links TRBV5-1 with TRBJ2-6; D is ambiguous. Germline CDR1 and CDR2: SGHRS and YFSETQ. The CDR3 is 15 residues long. Trimming removed 4 bases at V and 0 bases at J, with 8 bases between. In nucleotides, the CDR3 is TGCGCCAGCAGCCGCCGACCCTCTGGGGCCAACGTCCTGACTTTC. The encoded protein is CASSRRPSGANVLTF.

The gene calls are TRBV4-2 and TRBJ2-5, with D unresolved. There are 14 residues in the CDR3. Per germline, CDR1 LGHNA and CDR2 YNFKEQ. The V end lost 1 base, the J end lost 5 bases, and 11 bases lay between the germline ends. The CDR3 here is CASSQVGIGETQYF. The CDR3 DNA is TGTGCCAGCAGCCAAGTGGGAATTGGGGAGACCCAGTACTTC.

The genes are TRBV11-1 and TRBJ2-3; weak D call: TRBD1 (6 bases). Trimming cost V 5 bases and J 7 bases, with 10 bases left between them. Germline CDR1 is SGHAT and CDR2 is FQDESV (reference sequence). The CDR3 consists of 12 residues. The DNA for the CDR3 is TGTGCCAGCAGCAGCAGGGACAATACGCAGTATTTT. The encoded protein is CASSSRDNTQYF.